This entry describes one TCR beta chain. This clone was seen more than once but under ten times. Its target antigen remains unknown. Base-call qualities are not available, and no considerably larger clone is one nucleotide away. The method behind the library was the immunoSEQ multiplex PCR assay. DNA from the cultured, isolated CD4+ T cells was subjected to TCR beta CDR3 sequencing. Under the source paper's analysis protocol: The analysis removed non-productive TCR sequences, trimmed reads to the CDR3 region, and retained only CDR3s that were 7 or more amino acids long. The MANAFEST web app was used to identify antigen-specific clonotypes by comparing expansion in peptide wells with expansion in reference cultures. Positive clones required FDR<0.05 expansion versus reference and all other wells, odds ratio above 5, and frequency above 0.1% in two replicate wells. A clonotype was defined as cross-reactive if the clonotype was significantly expanded both in SARS-CoV-2 spike wells and in at least one common cold coronavirus spike condition. CDR3 similarity was assessed by Levenshtein distance with the stringdist R package, and unrooted trees were built with ape in R 3.6.1. Not all clones reach the TCRdb copy of this immuneACCESS table, which keeps in-frame sequences only. Checked studies attribute under half of the gap to unresolved V genes and leave the rest unexplained. V and J calls and clone size are those listed in that table; D and trimming were worked out from the DNA. This sample holds around 46,000 clones; 67% were observed only once. The ten top clones hold 4.5% to 6.5% of the sample.

This entry is derived from a study of vaccination effects on CD4 cells after COVID-19 (dated 2022 in TCRdb). About the full investigation: In the ViraFEST assay, PBMC were stimulated with viral peptide pools, and TCR sequencing was then used to find antigen-specific CD4+ T cell clonotypes based on their expansion. Participants received two doses of either the BNT162b2 or the mRNA-1273 mRNA SARS-CoV-2 vaccine. About 2.1 million PBMC per well were cultured in IMDM with roughly 5% human AB serum, around 10 IU/ml IL-2 and gentamicin, plus 10 ug/ml peptides. SARS-CoV-2 spike-specific CD4+ TCR repertoires were compared before and after mRNA vaccination in COVID-19 convalescent patients and in infection-naive vaccine recipients. The full study included around ten COVID-19 convalescent patients and a handful of SARS-CoV-2-naive healthy vaccine recipients. Cultures from other donors in the study were sequenced with the Oncomine TCR Beta short-read assay on an Illumina iSeq 100.

The full study reports these points: Limitations of the study were the small number of convalescent patients and the absence of early post-infection timepoints. Marked clonal contraction was observed in both infection-induced and vaccine-induced clones at late post-vaccination timepoints, consistent with waning T cell responses. Among healthy vaccine recipients, nearly all vaccine-induced clones were SARS-CoV-2 mono-reactive, and just 1 of 255 was cross-reactive with common cold coronaviruses.

After around 11 days of culture, CD4+ T cells were isolated with the EasySep CD4+ T cell isolation kit. Negative nucleocapsid antibody results before and after vaccination confirmed that the healthy vaccine recipients had no prior SARS-CoV-2 infection. On days 3 and 7, half of the culture medium was replaced with fresh IL-2-containing medium. Unless noted otherwise, every peptide stimulation condition was cultured in triplicate wells. Using Ficoll-Paque Plus gradient centrifugation, PBMC were separated from whole blood and then either used fresh or cryopreserved at -140C. The QIAamp micro DNA kit was used to extract genomic DNA from the cultured CD4+ T cells. Specimen: CD4+ T cells from PBMCs cultured without peptide, collected before COVID-19 vaccination. The sequence was collected from a human donor who received a COVID-19 vaccine.

CDR3 region: CAIRGGSHGLNEQFF. In nucleotide form, the sequence is TGTGCCATCCGGGGCGGGAGCCACGGTCTCAATGAGCAGTTCTTC. The chain couples TRBV10-3 to TRBJ2-1, with 7 middle bases fitting TRBD2. V is cut back by 8 bases and J by 6 bases, with 13 bases in the junction unmatched. CDR1 and CDR2 are drawn from the germline V gene: ENHRY, SYGVKD. The CDR3 goes from the cysteine to the phenylalanine over 15 residues. The read is trimmed to its CDR3 DNA, 45 bases read in frame from base 1.